The 28 T cell receptor beta chains below come from one sample, sequenced in a study of T cells in tuberculosis (dated by TCRdb to between 2018 and 2020). The method was the immunoSEQ multiplex PCR assay. The table was pulled from immuneACCESS by TCRdb, which kept in-frame rearrangements only. Such tables lose some clones; where checked, under half of the loss comes from unresolved V genes, and the rest has no known cause. Across this sample there are 55,000 to 65,000 clones, with approximately 80% seen only once. In total, the top ten clones hold 13% of the sample. After being thawed and rested overnight, PBMC were stained with GMM-loaded CD1B tetramer, a Live/Dead dye and anti-CD3, and were then sorted on a FACS Aria II. The CD1B tetramers were loaded with C32 glucose monomycolate that had been purified from Rhodococcus equi. The sample was CD1b-GMM tetramer-negative cells sorted from PBMCs. The cell subset or site label, as the study defines it: T cells not binding CD1B-GMM tetramer, sorted from same donor. These receptors were taken from an adult woman with latent tuberculosis.

This clone was counted once. The chain uses TRBV6-5 and TRBJ2-7; 7 bases are shared with TRBD2. The CDR3 totals 16 residues. J was trimmed by 0 bases and V by 0 bases; bases with no gene match: 5. CDR1 and CDR2 (germline): MNHEY, SVGAGI. In DNA, the CDR3 is TGTGCCAGCAGTTACTCGTACAGCGGGGACTCCTACGAGCAGTACTTC. Translating it yields CASSYSYSGDSYEQYF.

V and J are TRBV23-1 and TRBJ2-4; the match to TRBD1 covers 8 bases. TRBV23-1 is filed as an ORF, its function uncertain. V lost 3 bases to trimming and J lost 2 bases; unmatched junction nucleotides: 3. The CDR3 length is 15 residues. CDR3 nucleotides: TGCGCCAGCAGTCAGTGGACAGGGCCCAAAAACATTCAGTACTTC. It encodes CASSQWTGPKNIQYF.

This clone was detected once. The chain has TRBV19 and TRBJ1-1; TRBD1 matches 7 bases. The V and J ends lost 9 bases and 5 bases, in that order; junction bases with no gene match: 9. The germline gives CDR1 LNHDA, CDR2 SQIVND (reference sequence). The CDR3 runs to 13 residues. The CDR3 reads CASAGGRWTEAFF. CDR3 nucleotide sequence: TGTGCCAGCGCAGGGGGGAGGTGGACTGAAGCTTTCTTT.

The rearrangement uses TRBV18 and TRBJ1-1; 11 bases agree with TRBD1. The CDR3 spans 15 residues. Germline CDR1 KGHSH, CDR2 LQKENI. Trimming cost V 4 bases and J 5 bases; bases outside gene matches: 6. The CDR3 DNA reads as TGTGCCAGCTCACAAACGGGACAGGGGGGAACTGAAGCTTTCTTT. Translated: CASSQTGQGGTEAFF.

V gene TRBV4-1 combines with J gene TRBJ1-1; the match to TRBD1 covers 7 bases. This CDR3 comprises 15 residues. Looked up from germline, CDR1 is MGHRA and CDR2 is YSYEKL. V shed 3 bases, J shed 3 bases, and the junction held 7 bases outside the gene matches. CDR3 DNA sequence: TGCGCCAGCAGCCACCCGCTAACAGGGGACACTGAAGCTTTCTTT. As protein: CASSHPLTGDTEAFF.

This chain joins TRBV7-9 and TRBJ1-1, with D maybe TRBD1 (5 bases). V dropped 8 bases and J dropped 4 bases, with 14 bases sitting between them. Germline CDR1 SEHNR, CDR2 FQNEAQ (reference sequence). The CDR3 spans 13 residues. The CDR3: CASEGTQGTEAFF. DNA of the CDR3: TGTGCCAGCGAGGGGACTCAGGGCACTGAAGCTTTCTTT.

The V gene is TRBV9, the J gene TRBJ1-6, with a tentative D call TRBD1 (6 bases). CDR1 SGDLS and CDR2 YYNGEE come from the germline V gene. Trimming left V 3 bases short and J 3 bases short, with 10 bases between. CDR3 length: 15 amino acids. For the CDR3, the DNA is TGTGCCAGCAGCGAGGGGGTGAGCTATAATTCACCCCTCCACTTT. Its protein product is CASSEGVSYNSPLHF.

This clone was detected only once. The gene calls are TRBV27 and TRBJ1-2; D not certain. The CDR3 totals 16 residues. CDR1 and CDR2 from the germline V gene are MNHEY and SMNVEV (reference sequence). V lost 0 bases and J 0 bases, leaving 11 bases between the germline ends. The CDR3 DNA is TGTGCCAGCAGTTTATCGGGAGAACGAGCTAACTATGGCTACACCTTC. Protein product: CASSLSGERANYGYTF.

The J gene is TRBJ2-1, the V gene TRBV9; TRBD2 matches 10 bases. V trimming: 3 bases; J trimming: 2 bases; junction bases outside the gene matches: 2. This CDR3 spans 15 amino acids. Germline-derived CDR1 and CDR2 are SGDLS and YYNGEE. In DNA form, the CDR3 reads TGTGCCAGCAGCGCTAGCGGGAGTCCCTACAATGAGCAGTTCTTC. Protein sequence: CASSASGSPYNEQFF.

The gene calls are TRBV2 and TRBJ2-3, with TRBD1 matching over 10 bases. Germline lookup yields CDR1 SNHLY and CDR2 FYNNEI. This CDR3 spans 13 amino acids. The junction had 2 bases not matched to a gene; V was cut back by 7 bases and J by 4 bases. The CDR3 sequence is CASIGTGADTQYF. DNA for the CDR3: TGTGCCAGCATCGGGACAGGGGCAGATACGCAGTATTTT.

This rearrangement joins TRBV5-4 to TRBJ1-3; D not resolved. Germline V gene sequence: CDR1 SGHNT, CDR2 YYREEE (reference sequence). The CDR3 is 14 residues long. V lost 7 bases to trimming and J lost 0 bases, with 11 bases between them. The DNA for the CDR3 is TGTGCCAGCTCGGTCGGGAACTCTGGAAACACCATATATTTT. This encodes CASSVGNSGNTIYF.

The J gene is TRBJ1-5, the V gene TRBV10-3; 8 positions agree with TRBD1. This CDR3 contains 14 residues. Trimming at V came to 10 bases and at J to 6 bases, leaving 11 bases not matched to a gene. The germline gives CDR1 ENHRY, CDR2 SYGVKD. CDR3 sequence reads: CATSGQGQTQPQHF. The CDR3 DNA reads TGTGCCACCTCCGGACAGGGACAGACTCAGCCCCAGCATTTT.

V is TRBV7-9 and J is TRBJ1-1, with 11 nucleotides matching TRBD1. V shed 1 base, J shed 7 bases, and the junction held 5 bases outside the gene matches. The CDR3 runs 15 residues. Germline V gene data show CDR1 as SEHNR and CDR2 as FQNEAQ (reference sequence). CDR3 sequence (DNA): TGTGCCAGCAGCTTAGGGGGACAGGGGGAAAGTGAAGCTTTCTTT. This translates into CASSLGGQGESEAFF.

This clone was seen a few times. The gene calls are TRBV28 and TRBJ2-7; TRBD1 matches at 10 bases. CDR3 length equals 15 residues. V shed 6 bases, J shed 1 base, and the junction held 6 bases outside the gene matches. In germline, CDR1 is MDHEN, CDR2 SYDVKM. CDR3 in amino acids: CASRPGTGVSYEQYF. The CDR3 coding sequence is TGTGCCAGCAGACCAGGGACAGGGGTTTCCTACGAGCAGTACTTC. The entire variable domain, with the rest obtained from reference TRBV28 and TRBJ2-7, is as follows: DVKVTQSSRYLVKRTGEKVFLECVQDMDHENMFWYRQDPGLGLRLIYFSYDVKMKEKGDIPEGYSVSREKKERFSLILESASTNQTSMYLCASRPGTGVSYEQYFGPGTRLTVT.

The chain uses TRBV27 and TRBJ1-4, with D possibly matching TRBD1 (6 bases). The CDR3 extends over 14 amino acids. Germline values: CDR1 MNHEY, CDR2 SMNVEV (reference sequence). V was shortened by 6 bases and J by 7 bases, with 15 bases between the two germline ends. CDR3 loop: CASSYAGEGEKLFF. The CDR3, as DNA: TGTGCCAGCAGCTACGCAGGGGAGGGTGAAAAACTGTTTTTT.

The V gene is TRBV6-5, the J gene TRBJ2-5, with D perhaps TRBD1 (6 bases). CDR1 is MNHEY, CDR2 SVGAGI, per germline. There are 15 residues in the CDR3. Trimming took 7 bases from V and 5 from J, leaving 20 bases between them. Here the CDR3 reads CASTADRSQGETQYF. The CDR3 coding sequence is TGTGCCAGCACCGCCGACAGGTCCCAAGGGGAGACCCAGTACTTC.

In its sample, this clone was seen once. The V and J genes are TRBV5-1 and TRBJ2-3, with D possibly matching TRBD1 (5 bases). This CDR3 has 15 residues. CDR1 is SGHRS, CDR2 YFSETQ, per germline. Trimming took off 2 bases at V and 9 bases at J, with 19 bases between the two ends. The DNA of the CDR3 is TGCGCCAGCAGCTTTCACAGGTTACCCGCAGGGACGCAGTATTTT. This sequence encodes CASSFHRLPAGTQYF.

The chain has TRBV28 and TRBJ1-1; D is ambiguous. V was cut by 3 bases and J by 6 bases, with 8 bases left in between. There are 12 residues in the CDR3. Per germline, CDR1 MDHEN and CDR2 SYDVKM. This CDR3 is CASSFRKAEAFF. CDR3 sequence (DNA): TGTGCCAGCAGTTTCAGGAAAGCTGAAGCTTTCTTT.

The chain links TRBV19 to TRBJ2-1; weak D call: TRBD2 (6 bases). There are 18 residues in the CDR3. Deletions cut 7 bases from V and 4 bases from J, with 26 bases between. CDR1 is LNHDA, CDR2 SQIVND, per germline (reference sequence). The CDR3 nucleotides are TGTGCCAGTAACGCTCGGGGCAGGGCACGGGGGATTTACAATGAGCAGTTCTTC. It specifies CASNARGRARGIYNEQFF.

The gene calls are TRBV5-1 and TRBJ2-5; a possible D gene is TRBD1 (5 bases). This CDR3 is built from 13 residues. Germline CDR1 is SGHRS and CDR2 is YFSETQ. V was shortened by 1 base and J by 4 bases, with 8 bases between the two germline ends. The CDR3 DNA is TGCGCCAGCAGCTTGCAGGGTCCAGAGACCCAGTACTTC. It codes for CASSLQGPETQYF.

The CDR3 sequence is CASSTGQVRYEQYF. For the CDR3, the DNA is TGCGCCAGCAGCACCGGACAGGTTCGGTACGAGCAGTACTTC. The gene calls are TRBV5-1 and TRBJ2-7; 7 bases line up with TRBD1. Germline assignment: CDR1 SGHRS and CDR2 YFSETQ. Losses at the gene ends were 4 bases for V and 4 bases for J; bases not matched to a gene: 8. This CDR3 comprises 14 residues.

This rearrangement joins TRBV18 to TRBJ1-1; 7 bases line up with TRBD1. With V trimmed by 3 bases and J by 5 bases, 3 bases remained unmatched. This CDR3 has 13 amino acids. Germline V CDR1 and CDR2: KGHSH, LQKENI. The CDR3 DNA is TGTGCCAGCTCACCGGGACAGAGAACTGAAGCTTTCTTT. It specifies CASSPGQRTEAFF.

The chain has TRBV6-1 and TRBJ2-2, with a possible D match to TRBD1 (6 bases). The germline CDR1 and CDR2 sequences are MNHNS and SASEGT. V lost 4 bases and J 3 bases, leaving 9 bases between the germline ends. The CDR3 spans 14 residues. The CDR3 region is CASSADRYTGELFF. In DNA, the CDR3 is TGTGCCAGCAGTGCCGACAGGTACACCGGGGAGCTGTTTTTT.

The chain couples TRBV4-1 to TRBJ2-3; TRBD1 agrees at 8 bases. The CDR3 consists of 15 residues. Germline lookup yields CDR1 MGHRA and CDR2 YSYEKL. The V and J ends lost 3 bases and 2 bases, in that order; junction bases with no gene match: 4. The CDR3 loop is CASSQQTGDTDTQYF. As DNA, the CDR3 is TGCGCCAGCAGCCAGCAGACAGGGGACACAGATACGCAGTATTTT.

This chain uses TRBV28 with TRBJ2-1, with D perhaps TRBD1 (5 bases). This CDR3 spans 16 amino acids. V was trimmed by 1 base and J by 8 bases, leaving 18 bases between them. The germline V gene encodes CDR1 MDHEN and CDR2 SYDVKM. The CDR3 region has the DNA TGTGCCAGCAGTTTATACAGGACAAGGTACCCACATGAGCAGTTCTTC. Residues: CASSLYRTRYPHEQFF.

The chain recombines TRBV19 with TRBJ2-7, with D tentatively TRBD1 (6 bases). The CDR3 runs to 14 residues. V dropped 5 bases and J dropped 1 base, with 12 bases sitting between them. Germline V gives CDR1 LNHDA, CDR2 SQIVND (reference sequence). In DNA form, the CDR3 reads TGTGCCAGTAGTGACAGGTCAAGGTCCTACGAGCAGTACTTC. Translating gives CASSDRSRSYEQYF.

In the case of this clone: Other nucleotide sequences in the sample specify the same CDR3. The J gene is TRBJ2-7, the V gene TRBV5-4; TRBD2 matches 13 bases. This CDR3 has 16 residues. Unmatched junction bases numbered 7, after V lost 4 bases and J lost 3 bases. The germline V gene encodes CDR1 SGHNT and CDR2 YYREEE (reference sequence). CDR3 sequence: CASSRGGTSGNYEQYF. The CDR3 coding sequence is TGTGCCAGCAGCCGGGGAGGGACTAGCGGGAACTACGAGCAGTACTTC.

A few counts support this clone. This rearrangement joins TRBV10-3 to TRBJ1-3; 8 bases line up with TRBD1. This CDR3 has 16 residues. The V gene end was trimmed by 3 bases and the J gene end by 4 bases; junction bases not matched to a gene: 8. Germline values: CDR1 ENHRY, CDR2 SYGVKD. CDR3 region: CAISERQGAEGNTIYF. DNA of the CDR3: TGTGCCATCAGTGAACGGCAGGGGGCTGAAGGAAACACCATATATTTT.